This TCR beta chain was captured in a study of T cells in tuberculosis (dated by TCRdb to the late 2010s). Looking at the study overall: To characterize T cells specific for the mycobacterial lipid antigen glucose monomycolate (GMM), the study used CD1B tetramers together with high-throughput TCR immunosequencing. A South African clinical cohort compared IGRA-negative adolescents, IGRA-positive adolescents with latent tuberculosis and adults with active tuberculosis, about ten per group. What the study reported, not specific to this receptor: Clinical samples were chosen by availability of cryopreserved specimens, and active tuberculosis cases were adults while controls were adolescents. Shorter CDR3-alpha lengths in active tuberculosis patients partly drove the smaller NN-distances, and the TCR-beta difference was not statistically significant. With the diverse GMM-specific repertoire as input, a classifier achieved around 90% accuracy (AUROC about 0.93), whereas GEM motif frequencies as input gave roughly 70% accuracy. Smaller mean NN-distances to GMM-specific TCRs were observed in active tuberculosis TCR-alpha repertoires than in IGRA-negative controls, suggesting clonal expansion of GMM-specific TCRs.

TCR libraries were generated with the immunoSEQ multiplex PCR assay, using TCR-beta and/or TCR-alpha/delta assays for each sample. The amplified TCR libraries were sequenced on the Illumina high-throughput platform. From the authors' description of their analysis: Clustering and dimensionality reduction were performed using pairwise TCRdist distances among GMM-specific receptors from ex vivo sorted or in vitro expanded T cells. The score assigned to each clinical repertoire was mean NN-distance, meaning the average TCRdist to the nearest 10% of tetramer-positive reference sequences. GEM TCR motif frequency was calculated as the fraction of unique TCRs that matched known GEM sequences in V/J usage and CDR3 length. Linear discriminant analysis with leave-one-out cross-validation, implemented in scikit-learn, was used to classify active tuberculosis. TCRdb re-hosts the immuneACCESS table, in-frame sequences only. Its copies lack some clones; in the studies checked, an unresolved V gene accounts for under half of them, and the cause for the rest is not known. D and trimming were read from the DNA, whereas the V and J calls and clone size are those reported in that table. The sample table shows tens of thousands of clones, and 80% to 90% are seen once. The ten largest clones represent roughly 14% of the sample.

This clone appeared a few times. Its target antigen remains unknown. No base qualities exist here, and no much larger clone lies one base off it. CDR1 and CDR2 are drawn from the germline V gene: LGHNA, YNFKEQ. The cysteine opens and the phenylalanine closes a CDR3 of 13 amino acids. Here the CDR3 DNA is all that survives: 39 bases in frame from base 1. The trim is 1 base for V and 5 bases for J, with a gap of 8 bases between the germline ends. At study entry, adolescents were screened for latent tuberculosis infection using a tuberculin skin test and the QuantiFERON-TB GOLD In-Tube IGRA. Immunosequencing was performed on unsorted cryopreserved PBMC, with 80,000 to 100,000 T cells per clinical donor covered on average. Eleven high schools in the Worcester region of the Western Cape, South Africa, served as enrollment sites for adolescents aged 12 to 18 years. Ten M. tuberculosis-infected and ten uninfected adolescents were selected with matching for age and sex. PBMC from adolescents were isolated by density centrifugation from freshly drawn heparinized blood and then cryopreserved.

The source of this sequence is a donor between 10 and 35 years old with latent tuberculosis or without tuberculosis infection. Sequencing was performed on PBMCs. The rearranged segments are TRBV4-2 and TRBJ1-2; the D gene is not confidently resolved. CDR3 sequence: CASSQGEGYGYTF. The DNA reads TGTGCCAGCAGCCAAGGGGAGGGATATGGCTACACCTTC.